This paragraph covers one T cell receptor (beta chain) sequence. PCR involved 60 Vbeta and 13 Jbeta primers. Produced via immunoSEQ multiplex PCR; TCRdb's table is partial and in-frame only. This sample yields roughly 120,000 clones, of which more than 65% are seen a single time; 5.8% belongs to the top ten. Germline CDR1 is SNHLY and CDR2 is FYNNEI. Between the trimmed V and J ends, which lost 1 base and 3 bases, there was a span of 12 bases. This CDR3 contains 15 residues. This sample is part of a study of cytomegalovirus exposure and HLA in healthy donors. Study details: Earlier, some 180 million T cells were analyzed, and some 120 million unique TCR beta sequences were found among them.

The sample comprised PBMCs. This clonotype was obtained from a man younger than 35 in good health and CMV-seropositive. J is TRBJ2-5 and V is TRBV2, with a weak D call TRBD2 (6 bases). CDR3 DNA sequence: TGTGCCAGCAGTGAAGACGGGGGTTCGGAAGAGACCCAGTACTTC. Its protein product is CASSEDGGSEETQYF.